Here is one T cell receptor (beta chain) with its context. The antigen remains unidentified. TCRdb recomputed calls from the RACE reads with MiXCR, one row per CDR3 protein. The repertoire consists of about 110,000 distinct CDR3 sequences, with 9.5% to 11% occurring once and the leading ten covering under 4.5%. This sample stems from a study of human T cells and chemical hapten exposure. At the level of the study: DPC at 2% was the sensitizing agent, placed on about 2 cm by about 2 cm of upper inner arm skin.

Trimming pared 3 bases from V and 1 base from J, leaving 10 bases between. Germline V gene data show CDR1 as ENHRY and CDR2 as SYGVKD. The CDR3 is made up of 15 amino acids. Regarding the study as a whole: Having alopecia, the donors may differ immunologically from healthy people. There was a positive correlation between PT1 expanded TCR counts and patch test score.

Time point reported: patch test 1, 2 weeks after DPC sensitization. The sample's treatment: therapeutic diphenylcyclopropenone sensitization with weekly scalp DPC. Drawing of blood took place ahead of applying each patch test. The sample in question was whole blood, obtained in connection with sensitization to the hapten diphenylcyclopropenone (DPC). This receptor was identified in a woman in her thirties or forties with alopecia areata. Some clones in this sample may be carry-over from other donors' samples. The rearrangement links TRBV10-3 to TRBJ2-4; D remains ambiguous. CDR3 region: CAISDDGLAKNIQYF. The CDR3 bases are TGTGCCATCAGTGACGACGGGTTGGCCAAAAACATTCAGTACTTC.